This T cell receptor (beta chain) was obtained from a study of blood T cells in healthy people across ages. The CDR3 is 14 amino acids. Between the trimmed V and J ends, which lost 3 bases and 7 bases, there was a span of 14 bases. PBMCs, at least 6.5 million per sample, were isolated. The authors ran a second PCR of 7 to 11 cycles using a sample-barcoded 5' primer and a J-beta primer mix. TCRdb reanalysed the 5' RACE reads using MiXCR and keeps one entry per CDR3 protein. The data contain 1.5 million to 2 million distinct CDR3 sequences, approximately 30% of them singletons. This clonotype was detected once.

The origin of this receptor is a woman in her twenties or thirties in good health. Sequencing input: blood. V is TRBV12-3 or TRBV12-4 and J is TRBJ2-3; weak D call: TRBD2 (5 bases). The CDR3 DNA sequence: TGTGCCAGCAGTTTCGGGATCCTGTCCAATACGCAGTATTTT. This gives the protein CASSFGILSNTQYF.